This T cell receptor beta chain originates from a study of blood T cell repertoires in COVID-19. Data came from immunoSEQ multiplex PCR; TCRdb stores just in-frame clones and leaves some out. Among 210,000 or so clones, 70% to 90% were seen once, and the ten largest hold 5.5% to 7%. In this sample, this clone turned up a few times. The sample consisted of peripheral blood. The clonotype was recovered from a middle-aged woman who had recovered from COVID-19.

The CDR3 sequence: CAWNELRGAYEQYF. The CDR3 DNA reads as TGTGCCTGGAACGAACTCAGGGGCGCCTACGAGCAGTACTTC. The chain has TRBV30 and TRBJ2-7, with a weak D call TRBD1 (6 bases). The CDR3 contains 14 residues. The ends were cut back, 4 bases at V and 2 bases at J, with 15 bases in the middle. CDR1 GTSNPN and CDR2 SVGIG come from the germline V gene (reference sequence).